A single sample is the source of the 10 T cell receptor beta chains below, sequenced in a study of blood T cell repertoires in COVID-19. This table comes from immunoSEQ multiplex PCR, and its TCRdb copy is limited to in-frame clones, with some not included. The sample lists about 280,000 clones, around 90% seen once, with less than 10% in the top ten. Material for sequencing was peripheral blood. The receptors were sampled from a man younger than 30 with active or convalescent COVID-19.

The DNA for the CDR3 is TGTGCCAGCAGCTCTACCAAGACTCTCACAGATACGCAGTATTTT. Translating it yields CASSSTKTLTDTQYF. The rearrangement links TRBV5-4 to TRBJ2-3; no firm D call. V lost 3 bases and J 2 bases, leaving 13 bases between the germline ends. CDR1 is SGHNT and CDR2 is YYREEE in the germline V gene (reference sequence). The CDR3 has 15 amino acids.

This sequence joins TRBV10-3 and TRBJ1-1, with unresolved D. The CDR3 consists of 15 residues. V dropped 3 bases and J dropped 0 bases, with 11 bases sitting between them. Germline CDR1 reads ENHRY; CDR2 reads SYGVKD. The CDR3 reads CAISDEGNMNTEAFF. As DNA, the CDR3 is TGTGCCATCAGTGATGAGGGAAACATGAACACTGAAGCTTTCTTT.

The chain couples TRBV6-2 or TRBV6-3 to TRBJ2-1; a weak D match, TRBD2 (5 bases). The V end lost 4 bases, the J end lost 7 bases, and 11 bases lay between the germline ends. The CDR3 runs to 13 residues. Germline CDR1 and CDR2: MNHEY and SVGEGT. The CDR3 here is CASSSTGINEQFF. CDR3 nucleotide sequence: TGTGCCAGCAGTTCCACGGGGATTAATGAGCAGTTCTTC.

The V and J genes are TRBV7-9 and TRBJ1-2; TRBD1 matches 11 bases. J gave up 5 bases and V 5 bases, and 19 bases lay outside the gene matches. Germline CDR1 reads SEHNR; CDR2 reads FQNEAQ (reference sequence). There are 19 residues in the CDR3. For the CDR3, the DNA is TGTGCCAGCAGCACGGAGGGGCTTCCGGACAGGGGGCGAGGGTATGGCTACACCTTC. Its protein is CASSTEGLPDRGRGYGYTF. Full variable domain (remainder filled in from reference TRBV7-9 and TRBJ1-2): DTGVSQNPRHKITKRGQNVTFRCDPISEHNRLYWYRQTLGQGPEFLTYFQNEAQLEKSRLLSDRFSAERPKGSFSTLEIQRTEQGDSAMYLCASSTEGLPDRGRGYGYTFGSGTRLTVV.

The chain employs TRBV9 and TRBJ2-2; TRBD1 is a possible D gene (6 bases). Germline lookup yields CDR1 SGDLS and CDR2 YYNGEE. The CDR3 totals 17 residues. Deletions cut 4 bases from V and 1 base from J, with 17 bases between. CDR3 in amino acids: CASSNPSAQGNTGELFF. The DNA for the CDR3 is TGTGCCAGCAGCAACCCATCTGCACAGGGGAACACCGGGGAGCTGTTTTTT.

This clone was seen once. This chain links TRBV7-6 with TRBJ2-2; TRBD2 is a possible D gene (6 bases). This CDR3 comprises 17 residues. Trimming left V 5 bases short and J 0 bases short, with 16 bases between. CDR1 is SGHVS, CDR2 FNYEAQ, per germline. The CDR3 is CASSPRVSGPNTGELFF. The CDR3 DNA reads as TGTGCCAGCAGCCCTAGAGTGAGCGGGCCGAACACCGGGGAGCTGTTTTTT.

This clone was observed once. The rearrangement uses TRBV2 and TRBJ1-2; D may be TRBD1 (5 bases). Deletions cut 3 bases from V and 4 bases from J, with 12 bases between. Per the germline V gene, CDR1 is SNHLY and CDR2 is FYNNEI. The CDR3 length is 14 residues. This CDR3 is CASSDPGISYGYTF. DNA for the CDR3: TGTGCCAGCAGTGACCCAGGGATAAGCTATGGCTACACCTTC.

The rearrangement joins TRBV11-2 to TRBJ2-2, with 7 bases matching TRBD2. This CDR3 has 15 amino acids. CDR1 and CDR2 from the germline V gene are SGHAT and FQNNGV. Trimming cost V 2 bases and J 4 bases; bases outside gene matches: 4. The DNA of the CDR3 is TGTGCCAGCAGCTTAAAGGCTAGCGGCACCGGGGAGCTGTTTTTT. This gives the protein CASSLKASGTGELFF.

J is TRBJ1-2 and V is TRBV11-2; 10 positions agree with TRBD1. The CDR3 length is 15 residues. Germline values: CDR1 SGHAT, CDR2 FQNNGV. V gave up 1 base and J gave up 5 bases; unmatched junction bases: 4. The CDR3 loop is CASSLGLGQGYGYTF. The CDR3 DNA reads TGTGCCAGCAGCTTAGGTTTGGGACAGGGGTATGGCTACACCTTC.

This clone was seen a handful of times. The chain employs TRBV10-2 and TRBJ2-3; TRBD2 aligns across 12 bases. Unmatched junction bases numbered 5, after V lost 2 bases and J lost 11 bases. CDR3 size: 14 residues. Germline CDR1 reads WSHSY; CDR2 reads SAAADI. CDR3 coding DNA: TGCGCCAGCAGTGAGAATCTAGCGGGGGGGCTGCAGTATTTT. Translated, it gives CASSENLAGGLQYF.